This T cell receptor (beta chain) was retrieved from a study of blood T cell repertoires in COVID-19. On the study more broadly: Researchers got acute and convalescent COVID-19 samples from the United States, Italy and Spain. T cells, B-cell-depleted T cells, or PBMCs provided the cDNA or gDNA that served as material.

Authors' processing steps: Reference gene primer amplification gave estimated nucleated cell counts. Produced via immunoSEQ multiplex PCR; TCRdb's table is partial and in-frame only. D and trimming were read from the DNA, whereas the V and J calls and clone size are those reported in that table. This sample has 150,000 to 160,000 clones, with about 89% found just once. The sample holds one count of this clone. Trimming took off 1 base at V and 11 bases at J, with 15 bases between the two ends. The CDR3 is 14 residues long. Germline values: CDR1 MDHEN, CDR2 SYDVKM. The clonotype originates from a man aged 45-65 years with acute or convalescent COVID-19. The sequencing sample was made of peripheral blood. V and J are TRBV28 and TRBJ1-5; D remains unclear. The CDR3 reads CASSLYQARGTQHF. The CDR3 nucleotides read TGTGCCAGCAGTTTATATCAGGCACGAGGGACCCAGCATTTT.